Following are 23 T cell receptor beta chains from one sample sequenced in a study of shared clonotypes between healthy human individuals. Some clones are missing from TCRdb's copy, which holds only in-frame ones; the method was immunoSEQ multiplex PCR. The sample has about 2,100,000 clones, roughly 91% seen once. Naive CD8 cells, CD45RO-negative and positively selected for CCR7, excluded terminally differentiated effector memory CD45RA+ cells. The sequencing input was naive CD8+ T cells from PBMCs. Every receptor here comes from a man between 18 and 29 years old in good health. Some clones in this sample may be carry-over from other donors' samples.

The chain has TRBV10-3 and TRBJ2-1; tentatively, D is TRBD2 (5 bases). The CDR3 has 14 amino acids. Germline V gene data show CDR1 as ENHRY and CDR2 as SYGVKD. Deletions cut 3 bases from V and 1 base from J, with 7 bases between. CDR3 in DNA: TGTGCCATCAGTGAAACTAGTTCCTACAATGAGCAGTTCTTC. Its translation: CAISETSSYNEQFF.

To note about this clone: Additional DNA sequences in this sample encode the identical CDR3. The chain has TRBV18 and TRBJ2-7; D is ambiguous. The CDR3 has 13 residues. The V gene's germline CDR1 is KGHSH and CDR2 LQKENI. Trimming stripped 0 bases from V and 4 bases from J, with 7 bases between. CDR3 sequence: CASSPPLIYEQYF. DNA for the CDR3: TGTGCCAGCTCACCACCCCTGATATACGAGCAGTACTTC.

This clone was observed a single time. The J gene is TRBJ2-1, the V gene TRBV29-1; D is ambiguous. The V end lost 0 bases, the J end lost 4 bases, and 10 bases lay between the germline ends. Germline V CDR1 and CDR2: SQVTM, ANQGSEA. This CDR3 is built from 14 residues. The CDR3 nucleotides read TGCAGCGTTGAAGATGGGCTTCTTTACAATGAGCAGTTCTTC. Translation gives CSVEDGLLYNEQFF.

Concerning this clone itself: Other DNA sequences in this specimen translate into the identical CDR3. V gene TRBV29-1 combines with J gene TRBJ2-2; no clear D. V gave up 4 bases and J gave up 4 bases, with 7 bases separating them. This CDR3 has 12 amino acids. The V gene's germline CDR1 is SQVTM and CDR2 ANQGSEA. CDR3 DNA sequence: TGCAGCGTTGTTGTGGGCACCGGGGAGCTGTTTTTT. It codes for CSVVVGTGELFF.

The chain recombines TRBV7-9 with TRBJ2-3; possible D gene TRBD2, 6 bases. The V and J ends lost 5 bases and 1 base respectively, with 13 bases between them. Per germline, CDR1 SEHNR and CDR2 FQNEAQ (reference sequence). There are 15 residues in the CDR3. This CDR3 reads CASSHPSGGTDTQYF. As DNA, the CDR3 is TGTGCCAGCAGCCACCCCTCGGGGGGCACAGATACGCAGTATTTT.

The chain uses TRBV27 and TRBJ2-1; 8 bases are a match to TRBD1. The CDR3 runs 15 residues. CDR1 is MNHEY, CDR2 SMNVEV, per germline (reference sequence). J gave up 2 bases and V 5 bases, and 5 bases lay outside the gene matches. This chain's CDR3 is CASSPGQGAYNEQFF. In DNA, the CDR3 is TGTGCCAGCAGTCCCGGACAGGGTGCCTACAATGAGCAGTTCTTC.

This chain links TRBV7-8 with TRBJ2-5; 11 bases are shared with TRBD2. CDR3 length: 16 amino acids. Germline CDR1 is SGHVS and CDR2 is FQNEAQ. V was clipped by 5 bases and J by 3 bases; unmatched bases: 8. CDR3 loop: CASSMTSGAVKETQYF. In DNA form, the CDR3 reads TGTGCCAGCAGCATGACTAGCGGGGCGGTGAAAGAGACCCAGTACTTC.

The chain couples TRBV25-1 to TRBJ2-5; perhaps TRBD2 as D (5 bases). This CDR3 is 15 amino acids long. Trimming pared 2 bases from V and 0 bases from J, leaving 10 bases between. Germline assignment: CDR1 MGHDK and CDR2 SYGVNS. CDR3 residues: CASSELAEYQETQYF. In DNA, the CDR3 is TGTGCCAGCAGTGAACTAGCAGAGTACCAAGAGACCCAGTACTTC.

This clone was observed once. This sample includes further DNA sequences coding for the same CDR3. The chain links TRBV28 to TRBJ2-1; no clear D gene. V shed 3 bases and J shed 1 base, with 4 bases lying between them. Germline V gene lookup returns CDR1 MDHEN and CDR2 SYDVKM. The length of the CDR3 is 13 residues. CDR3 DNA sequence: TGTGCCAGCAGTTTGAGATCCTACAATGAGCAGTTCTTC. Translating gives CASSLRSYNEQFF.

The CDR3 loop reads CASSFPSSLAGNNEQFF. DNA for the CDR3: TGTGCCAGCAGTTTTCCCTCGTCACTAGCGGGTAACAATGAGCAGTTCTTC. This rearrangement joins TRBV28 to TRBJ2-1; 9 nucleotides agree with TRBD2. The length of the CDR3 is 17 residues. Trimming cost V 3 bases and J 5 bases; bases outside gene matches: 11. Germline V gene lookup returns CDR1 MDHEN and CDR2 SYDVKM. Supplemented by reference TRBV28 and TRBJ2-1, the full variable domain reads DVKVTQSSRYLVKRTGEKVFLECVQDMDHENMFWYRQDPGLGLRLIYFSYDVKMKEKGDIPEGYSVSREKKERFSLILESASTNQTSMYLCASSFPSSLAGNNEQFFGPGTRLTVL.

The DNA of the CDR3 is TGTGCCAGTACCGATGGTAGGCTAGAGCAGTACTTC. This codes for CASTDGRLEQYF. The chain has TRBV19 and TRBJ2-7; no firm D call. The V end lost 7 bases, the J end lost 7 bases, and 14 bases lay between the germline ends. The V gene's germline CDR1 is LNHDA and CDR2 SQIVND (reference sequence). The CDR3 has 12 residues.

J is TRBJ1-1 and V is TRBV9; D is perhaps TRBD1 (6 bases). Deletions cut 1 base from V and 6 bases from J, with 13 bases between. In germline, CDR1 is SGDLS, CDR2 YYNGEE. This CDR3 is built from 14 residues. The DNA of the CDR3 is TGTGCCAGCAGCGTATCAGGGGTAAAAGCTGAAGCTTTCTTT. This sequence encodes CASSVSGVKAEAFF.

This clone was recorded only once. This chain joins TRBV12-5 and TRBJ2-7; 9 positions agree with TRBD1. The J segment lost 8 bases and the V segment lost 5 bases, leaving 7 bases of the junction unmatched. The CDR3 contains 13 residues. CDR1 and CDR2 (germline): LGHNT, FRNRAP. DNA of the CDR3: TGTGCTAGTGGTGACACCGGGACAGGGAAGCAGTACTTC. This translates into CASGDTGTGKQYF.

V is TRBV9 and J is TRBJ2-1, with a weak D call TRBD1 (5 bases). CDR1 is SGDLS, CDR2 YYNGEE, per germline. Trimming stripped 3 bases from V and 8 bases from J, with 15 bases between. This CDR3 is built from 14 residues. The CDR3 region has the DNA TGTGCCAGCAGCGAACGGACATCACGGGATGAGCAGTTCTTC. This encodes CASSERTSRDEQFF.

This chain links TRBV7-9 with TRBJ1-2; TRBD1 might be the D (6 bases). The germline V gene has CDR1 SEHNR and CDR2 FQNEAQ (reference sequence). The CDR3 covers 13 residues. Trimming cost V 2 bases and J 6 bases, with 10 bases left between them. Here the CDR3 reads CASSLTGRDGYTF. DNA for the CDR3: TGTGCCAGCAGCTTAACAGGGCGAGATGGCTACACCTTC. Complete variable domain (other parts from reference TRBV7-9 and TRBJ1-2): DTGVSQNPRHKITKRGQNVTFRCDPISEHNRLYWYRQTLGQGPEFLTYFQNEAQLEKSRLLSDRFSAERPKGSFSTLEIQRTEQGDSAMYLCASSLTGRDGYTFGSGTRLTVV.

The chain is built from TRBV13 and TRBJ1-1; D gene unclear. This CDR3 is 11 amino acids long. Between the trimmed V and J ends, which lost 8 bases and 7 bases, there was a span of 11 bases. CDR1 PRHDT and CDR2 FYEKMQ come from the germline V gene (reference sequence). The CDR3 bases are TGTGCCAGCGGAGTTCGAGGTGAAGCTTTCTTT. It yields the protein CASGVRGEAFF.

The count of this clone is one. The CDR3 protein is CASSFRGPLYEQYF. The CDR3, as DNA: TGTGCCAGCAGCTTCCGGGGTCCTCTTTACGAGCAGTACTTC. The chain employs TRBV5-5 and TRBJ2-7, with TRBD2 as a possible D gene (5 bases). Germline V lookup: CDR1 SGHKS, CDR2 YYEKEE (reference sequence). CDR3 length equals 14 residues. Trimming pared 2 bases from V and 4 bases from J, leaving 13 bases between.

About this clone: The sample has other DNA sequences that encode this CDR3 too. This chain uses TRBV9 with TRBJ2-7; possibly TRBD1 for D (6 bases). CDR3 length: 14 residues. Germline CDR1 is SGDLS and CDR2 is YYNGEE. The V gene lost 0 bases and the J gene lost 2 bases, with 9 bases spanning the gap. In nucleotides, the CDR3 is TGTGCCAGCAGCGTAGCAGGGGACCCCTACGAGCAGTACTTC. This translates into CASSVAGDPYEQYF.

CDR3 region: CASSWNRGSYTF. CDR3 nucleotides: TGTGCCAGCAGTTGGAACAGGGGAAGCTACACCTTC. V usage is TRBV6-9 and J usage is TRBJ1-2; the match to TRBD1 covers 7 bases. V lost 4 bases to trimming and J lost 9 bases; unmatched junction nucleotides: 5. CDR1 MNHGY and CDR2 SVAAGI come from the germline V gene. This CDR3 comprises 12 residues.

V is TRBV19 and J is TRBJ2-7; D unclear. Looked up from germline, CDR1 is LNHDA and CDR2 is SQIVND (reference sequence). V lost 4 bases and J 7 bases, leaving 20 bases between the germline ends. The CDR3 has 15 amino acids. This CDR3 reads CASSSGNTDPLEQYF. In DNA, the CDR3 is TGTGCCAGTAGTAGTGGTAACACGGATCCGCTGGAGCAGTACTTC. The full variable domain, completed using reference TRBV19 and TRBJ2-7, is DGGITQSPKYLFRKEGQNVTLSCEQNLNHDAMYWYRQDPGQGLRLIYYSQIVNDFQKGDIAEGYSVSREKKESFPLTVTSAQKNPTAFYLCASSSGNTDPLEQYFGPGTRLTVT.

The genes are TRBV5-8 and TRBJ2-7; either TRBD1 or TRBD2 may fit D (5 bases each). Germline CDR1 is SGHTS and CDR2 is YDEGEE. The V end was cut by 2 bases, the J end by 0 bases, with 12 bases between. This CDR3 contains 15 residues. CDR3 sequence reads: CASSFRRGRSYEQYF. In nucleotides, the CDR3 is TGTGCCAGCAGCTTTCGTCGGGGACGCTCCTACGAGCAGTACTTC.

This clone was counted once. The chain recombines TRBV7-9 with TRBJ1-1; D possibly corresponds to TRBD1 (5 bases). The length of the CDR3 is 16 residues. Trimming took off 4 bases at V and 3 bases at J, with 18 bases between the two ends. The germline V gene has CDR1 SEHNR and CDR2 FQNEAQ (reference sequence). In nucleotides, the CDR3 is TGTGCCAGCAGCTCTAGGCAGGGCAGAATGGACACTGAAGCTTTCTTT. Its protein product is CASSSRQGRMDTEAFF. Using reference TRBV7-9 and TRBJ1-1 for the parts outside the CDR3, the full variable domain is DTGVSQNPRHKITKRGQNVTFRCDPISEHNRLYWYRQTLGQGPEFLTYFQNEAQLEKSRLLSDRFSAERPKGSFSTLEIQRTEQGDSAMYLCASSSRQGRMDTEAFFGQGTRLTVV.

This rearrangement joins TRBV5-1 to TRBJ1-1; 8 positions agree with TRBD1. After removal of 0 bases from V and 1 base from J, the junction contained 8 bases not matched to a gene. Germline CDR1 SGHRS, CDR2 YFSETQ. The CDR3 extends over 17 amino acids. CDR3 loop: CASSLVLAGGTNTEAFF. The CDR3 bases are TGCGCCAGCAGCTTGGTCTTGGCAGGGGGCACGAACACTGAAGCTTTCTTT.